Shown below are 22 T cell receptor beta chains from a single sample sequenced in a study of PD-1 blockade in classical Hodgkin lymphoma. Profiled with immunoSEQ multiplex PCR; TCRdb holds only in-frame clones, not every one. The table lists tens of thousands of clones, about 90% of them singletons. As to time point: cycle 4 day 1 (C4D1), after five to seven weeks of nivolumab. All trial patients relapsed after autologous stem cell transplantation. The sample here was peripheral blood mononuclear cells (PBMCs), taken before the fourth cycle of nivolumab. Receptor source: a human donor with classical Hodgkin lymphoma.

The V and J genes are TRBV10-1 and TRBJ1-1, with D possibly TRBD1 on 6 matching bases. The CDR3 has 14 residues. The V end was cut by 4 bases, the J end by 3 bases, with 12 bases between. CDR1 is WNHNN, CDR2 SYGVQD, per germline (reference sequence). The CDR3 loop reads CASSGENRDTEAFF. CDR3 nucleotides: TGCGCCAGCAGTGGGGAAAACAGGGACACTGAAGCTTTCTTT.

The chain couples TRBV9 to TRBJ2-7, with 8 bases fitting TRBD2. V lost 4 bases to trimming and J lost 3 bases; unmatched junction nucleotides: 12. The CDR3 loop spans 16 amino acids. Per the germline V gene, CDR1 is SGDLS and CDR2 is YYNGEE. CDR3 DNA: TGTGCCAGCAGCCCGGGGGGGGCAGGGGCTTTCTACGAGCAGTACTTC. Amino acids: CASSPGGAGAFYEQYF. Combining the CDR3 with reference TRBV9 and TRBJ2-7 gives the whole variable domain DSGVTQTPKHLITATGQRVTLRCSPRSGDLSVYWYQQSLDQGLQFLIQYYNGEERAKGNILERFSAQQFPDLHSELNLSSLELGDSALYFCASSPGGAGAFYEQYFGPGTRLTVT.

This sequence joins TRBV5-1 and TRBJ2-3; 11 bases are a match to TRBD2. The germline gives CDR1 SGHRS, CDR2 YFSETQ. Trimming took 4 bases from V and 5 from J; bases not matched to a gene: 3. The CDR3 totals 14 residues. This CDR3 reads CASSLAGGRDTQYF. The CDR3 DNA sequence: TGCGCCAGCAGCCTAGCGGGAGGACGAGATACGCAGTATTTT.

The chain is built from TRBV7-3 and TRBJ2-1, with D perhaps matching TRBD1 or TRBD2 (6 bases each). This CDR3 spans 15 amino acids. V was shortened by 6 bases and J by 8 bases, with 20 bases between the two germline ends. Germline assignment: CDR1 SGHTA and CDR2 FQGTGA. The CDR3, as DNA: TGTGCCAGCAGTCAATGGGGGGCACCGGGCGATGAGCAGTTCTTC. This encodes CASSQWGAPGDEQFF.

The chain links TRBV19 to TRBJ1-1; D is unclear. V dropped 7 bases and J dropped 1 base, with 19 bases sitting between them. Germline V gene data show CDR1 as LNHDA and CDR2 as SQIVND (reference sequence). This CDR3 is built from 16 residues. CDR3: CASTIYVGLGNTEAFF. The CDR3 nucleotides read TGTGCCAGTACCATCTACGTGGGGTTGGGGAACACTGAAGCTTTCTTT. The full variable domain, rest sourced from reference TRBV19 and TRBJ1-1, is DGGITQSPKYLFRKEGQNVTLSCEQNLNHDAMYWYRQDPGQGLRLIYYSQIVNDFQKGDIAEGYSVSREKKESFPLTVTSAQKNPTAFYLCASTIYVGLGNTEAFFGQGTRLTVV.

CDR3 sequence: CASSLGRPETQYF. The CDR3 DNA sequence: TGTGCCAGCAGTCTTGGACGTCCGGAGACCCAGTACTTC. V is TRBV25-1 and J is TRBJ2-5; no definite D call. The CDR3 extends over 13 amino acids. CDR1 is MGHDK and CDR2 is SYGVNS in the germline V gene. Trimming left V 5 bases short and J 5 bases short, with 12 bases between.

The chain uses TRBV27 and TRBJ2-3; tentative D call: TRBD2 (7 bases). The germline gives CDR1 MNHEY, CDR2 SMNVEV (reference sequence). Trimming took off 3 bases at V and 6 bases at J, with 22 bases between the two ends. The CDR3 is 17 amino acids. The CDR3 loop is CASSLRGRAVSTDTQYF. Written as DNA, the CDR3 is TGTGCCAGCAGTTTGAGGGGGAGGGCCGTATCTACGGATACGCAGTATTTT.

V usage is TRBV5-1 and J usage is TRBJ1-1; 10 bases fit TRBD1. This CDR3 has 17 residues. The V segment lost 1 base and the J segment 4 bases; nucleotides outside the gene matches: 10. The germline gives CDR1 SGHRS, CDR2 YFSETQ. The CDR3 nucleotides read TGCGCCAGCAGCTTGTTCGCATCGGGACAGGGGCCCACTGAAGCTTTCTTT. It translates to CASSLFASGQGPTEAFF.

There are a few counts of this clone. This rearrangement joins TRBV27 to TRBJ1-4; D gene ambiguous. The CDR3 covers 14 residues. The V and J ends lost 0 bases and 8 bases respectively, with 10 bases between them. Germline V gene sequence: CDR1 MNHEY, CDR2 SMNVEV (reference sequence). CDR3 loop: CASSLSGVLEKLFF. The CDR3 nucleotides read TGTGCCAGCAGTTTATCCGGGGTGTTGGAAAAACTGTTTTTT.

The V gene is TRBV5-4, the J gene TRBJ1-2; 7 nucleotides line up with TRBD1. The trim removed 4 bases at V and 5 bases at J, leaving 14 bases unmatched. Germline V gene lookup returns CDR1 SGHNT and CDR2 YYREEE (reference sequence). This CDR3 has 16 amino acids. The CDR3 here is CASSSGTAVTRYGYTF. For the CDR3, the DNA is TGTGCCAGCAGCAGCGGGACAGCCGTTACCCGTTATGGCTACACCTTC.

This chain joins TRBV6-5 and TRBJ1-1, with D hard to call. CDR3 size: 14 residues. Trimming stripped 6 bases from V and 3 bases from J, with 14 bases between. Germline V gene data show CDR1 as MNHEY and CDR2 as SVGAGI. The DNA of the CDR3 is TGTGCCAGCAGCCCCGTGGTGGGGTACACTGAAGCTTTCTTT. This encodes CASSPVVGYTEAFF.

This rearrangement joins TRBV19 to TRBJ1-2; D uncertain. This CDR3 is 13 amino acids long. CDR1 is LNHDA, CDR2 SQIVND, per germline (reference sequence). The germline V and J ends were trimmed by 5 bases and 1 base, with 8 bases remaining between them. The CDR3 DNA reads TGTGCCAGTAGTGGTCACAGTAACTATGGCTACACCTTC. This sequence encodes CASSGHSNYGYTF. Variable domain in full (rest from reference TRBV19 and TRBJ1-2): DGGITQSPKYLFRKEGQNVTLSCEQNLNHDAMYWYRQDPGQGLRLIYYSQIVNDFQKGDIAEGYSVSREKKESFPLTVTSAQKNPTAFYLCASSGHSNYGYTFGSGTRLTVV.

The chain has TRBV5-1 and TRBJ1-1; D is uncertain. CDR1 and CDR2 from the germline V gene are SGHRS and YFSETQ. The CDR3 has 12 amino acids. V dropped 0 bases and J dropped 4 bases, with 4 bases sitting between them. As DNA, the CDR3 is TGCGCCAGCAGCTTGGAGGGCACTGAAGCTTTCTTT. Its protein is CASSLEGTEAFF.

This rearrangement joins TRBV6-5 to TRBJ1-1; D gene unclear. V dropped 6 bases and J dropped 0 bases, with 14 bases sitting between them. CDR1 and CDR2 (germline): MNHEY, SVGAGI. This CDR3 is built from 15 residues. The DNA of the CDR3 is TGTGCCAGCAGCAGGAATCAAGAAATGAACACTGAAGCTTTCTTT. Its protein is CASSRNQEMNTEAFF.

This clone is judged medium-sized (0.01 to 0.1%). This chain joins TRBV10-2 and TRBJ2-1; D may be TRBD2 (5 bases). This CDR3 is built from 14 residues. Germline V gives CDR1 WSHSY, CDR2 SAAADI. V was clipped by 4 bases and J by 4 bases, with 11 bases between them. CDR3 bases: TGCGCCAGCAGTGGAGGGAACAGTTACAATGAGCAGTTCTTC. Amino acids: CASSGGNSYNEQFF.

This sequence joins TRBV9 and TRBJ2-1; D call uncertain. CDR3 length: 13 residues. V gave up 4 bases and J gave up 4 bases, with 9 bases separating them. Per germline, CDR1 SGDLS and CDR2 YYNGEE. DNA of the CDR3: TGTGCCAGCAGCCCCTTCCTTTACAATGAGCAGTTCTTC. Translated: CASSPFLYNEQFF.

CDR3 sequence (DNA): TGTGCCAGCAGCTTGAGTCGTAGCGGGAGCTCCTACAATGAGCAGTTCTTC. It translates to CASSLSRSGSSYNEQFF. This sequence joins TRBV5-4 and TRBJ2-1, with 9 positions matching TRBD2. The V and J ends lost 1 base and 0 bases, in that order; junction bases with no gene match: 5. This CDR3 contains 17 residues. The germline gives CDR1 SGHNT, CDR2 YYREEE (reference sequence).

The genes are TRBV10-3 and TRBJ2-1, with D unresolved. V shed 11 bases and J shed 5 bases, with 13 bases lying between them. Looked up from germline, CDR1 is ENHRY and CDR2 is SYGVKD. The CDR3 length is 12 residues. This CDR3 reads CASEHDHNEQFF. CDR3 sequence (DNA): TGTGCCTCCGAACACGACCACAATGAGCAGTTCTTC.

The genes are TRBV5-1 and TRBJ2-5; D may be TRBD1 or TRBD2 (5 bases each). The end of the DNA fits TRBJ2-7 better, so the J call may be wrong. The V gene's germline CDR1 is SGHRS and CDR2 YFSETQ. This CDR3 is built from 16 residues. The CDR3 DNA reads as TGCGCCAGCAGCCCTTTGAGGGGCGCCATGCGCTACGAGCAGTACTTC. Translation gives CASSPLRGAMRYEQYF.

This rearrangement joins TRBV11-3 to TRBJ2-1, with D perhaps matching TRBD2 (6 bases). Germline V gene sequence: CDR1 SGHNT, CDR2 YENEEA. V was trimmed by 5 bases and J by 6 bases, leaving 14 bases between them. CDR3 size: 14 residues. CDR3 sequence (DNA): TGTGCCAGCAGCAACGGACTACTCCGCAATGAGCAGTTCTTC. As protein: CASSNGLLRNEQFF. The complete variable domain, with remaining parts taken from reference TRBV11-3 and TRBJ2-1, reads EAGVVQSPRYKIIEKKQPVAFWCNPISGHNTLYWYLQNLGQGPELLIRYENEEAVDDSQLPKDRFSAERLKGVDSTLKIQPAELGDSAVYLCASSNGLLRNEQFFGPGTRLTVL.

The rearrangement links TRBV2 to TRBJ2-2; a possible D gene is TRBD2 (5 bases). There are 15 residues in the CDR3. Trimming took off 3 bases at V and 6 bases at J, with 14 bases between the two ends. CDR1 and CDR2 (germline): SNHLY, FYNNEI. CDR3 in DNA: TGTGCCAGCAGTGACCGTACTAGGCGATCCGGGGAGCTGTTTTTT. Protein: CASSDRTRRSGELFF.

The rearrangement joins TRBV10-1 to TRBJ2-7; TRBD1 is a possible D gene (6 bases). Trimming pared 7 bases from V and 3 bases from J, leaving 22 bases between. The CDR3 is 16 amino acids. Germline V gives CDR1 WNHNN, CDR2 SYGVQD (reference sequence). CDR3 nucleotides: TGCGCCAGCACCCGCCCTAGACAGGTGCTTTACTACGAGCAGTACTTC. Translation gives CASTRPRQVLYYEQYF.